Below are 4 T cell receptor beta chains sequenced from a single sample in a study of cytomegalovirus exposure and HLA in healthy donors. Both 60 Vbeta primers and 13 Jbeta primers went into the PCR. Sequenced by immunoSEQ multiplex PCR; TCRdb stores in-frame clones only, minus some. This table lists around 97,000 clones. Sequencing used PBMCs. These receptors originate from a man between 40 and 49 years old in good health and CMV-seronegative.

The chain carries TRBV5-1 and TRBJ2-5, with 9 bases fitting TRBD2. V was pared by 0 bases and J by 2 bases, with 2 bases of the junction left unmatched. The germline CDR1 and CDR2 sequences are SGHRS and YFSETQ. The CDR3 is 15 amino acids. CDR3 loop: CASSLAAGGQETQYF. The DNA of the CDR3 is TGCGCCAGCAGCTTGGCAGCGGGGGGACAAGAGACCCAGTACTTC.

This sequence joins TRBV6-6 and TRBJ2-5; D ambiguous. The germline V gene has CDR1 MNHNY and CDR2 SVGAGI (reference sequence). This CDR3 is built from 11 residues. The V end lost 4 bases, the J end lost 4 bases, and 4 bases lay between the germline ends. CDR3 bases: TGTGCCAGCAGTTCCCTAGAGACCCAGTACTTC. It is translated as CASSSLETQYF.

The chain recombines TRBV10-3 with TRBJ1-1, with 10 bases lining up with TRBD1. CDR3 length: 18 amino acids. With 6 bases clipped from V and 4 bases from J, the junction kept 17 bases outside the gene matches. Germline CDR1 is ENHRY and CDR2 is SYGVKD. The CDR3 region is CAIRPGQGRRNNGTEAFF. The CDR3 DNA reads TGTGCCATCAGGCCGGGACAGGGGAGACGTAATAACGGCACTGAAGCTTTCTTT.

This chain joins TRBV30 and TRBJ1-1; TRBD1 matches 7 bases. From germline, CDR1 is GTSNPN and CDR2 SVGIG (reference sequence). The CDR3 spans 14 residues. V was clipped by 0 bases and J by 12 bases; unmatched bases: 13. DNA for the CDR3: TGTGCCTGGAGTGTACGGCAGGGGGGTAAAAAGACTTTCTTT. Protein: CAWSVRQGGKKTFF.